Described below is a single T cell receptor (beta chain) sequence and its context. Its antigen is unknown. This sample is part of a study of T cell responses to AZD1222 COVID-19 vaccine. Study results and caveats: There were mostly white British donors and more females than males, and clonal diversity was possibly underestimated. Close to half of spike-specific TCRs reportedly recognize unmutated variant regions.

Trimming removed 1 base at V and 10 bases at J, with 14 bases between. Germline V gene data show CDR1 as LNHDA and CDR2 as SQIVND (reference sequence). This CDR3 is 15 amino acids long. The table came from immunoSEQ multiplex PCR; TCRdb's copy has only in-frame clones and leaves some out. The sample shows about 73,000 clones, 80% to 90% of them seen only once. This clonotype originated in an adult who received the AZD1222 COVID-19 vaccine. V gene TRBV19 combines with J gene TRBJ1-6, with D possibly TRBD1 on 6 matching bases. Source: peripheral blood, taken 28 days after the second AZD1222 dose. CDR3 sequence reads: CASSIANGGRSPLHF. CDR3 DNA sequence: TGTGCCAGTAGTATAGCCAACGGGGGGCGGTCACCCCTCCACTTT. Using reference TRBV19 and TRBJ1-6 for the parts outside the CDR3, the full variable domain is DGGITQSPKYLFRKEGQNVTLSCEQNLNHDAMYWYRQDPGQGLRLIYYSQIVNDFQKGDIAEGYSVSREKKESFPLTVTSAQKNPTAFYLCASSIANGGRSPLHFGNGTRLTVT.